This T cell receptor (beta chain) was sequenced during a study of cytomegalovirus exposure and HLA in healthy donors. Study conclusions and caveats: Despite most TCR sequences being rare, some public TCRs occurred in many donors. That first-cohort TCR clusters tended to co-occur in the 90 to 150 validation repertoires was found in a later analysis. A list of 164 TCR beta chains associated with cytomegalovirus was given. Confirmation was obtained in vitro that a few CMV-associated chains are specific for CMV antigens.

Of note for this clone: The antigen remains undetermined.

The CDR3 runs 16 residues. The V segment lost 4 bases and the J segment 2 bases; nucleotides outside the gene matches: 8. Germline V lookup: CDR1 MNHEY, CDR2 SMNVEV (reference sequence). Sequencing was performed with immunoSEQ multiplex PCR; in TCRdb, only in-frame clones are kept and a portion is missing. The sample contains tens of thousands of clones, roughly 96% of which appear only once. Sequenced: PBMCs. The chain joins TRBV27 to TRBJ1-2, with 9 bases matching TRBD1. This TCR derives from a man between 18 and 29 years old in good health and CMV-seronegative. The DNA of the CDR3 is TGTGCCAGCAGTTGGGCGGGGACAGGGCCGAACTATGGCTACACCTTC. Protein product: CASSWAGTGPNYGYTF.